A selection of T cell receptor beta chains follows, all from one sample in a study of blood T cell repertoires in COVID-19. TCRdb's table, derived via immunoSEQ multiplex PCR, lists solely in-frame clones and lacks some. The repertoire consists of roughly 87,000 clones, with around nine tenths occurring once and the leading ten covering around 5%. Material: peripheral blood. All receptors come from a man aged 40-55 years with acute or convalescent COVID-19. The CDR3 runs from the conserved cysteine through the conserved F or W. The D gene is left open where the match is weak. A row's size may be missing; if present it is once, few, many or a size class.

clone_size	v_call	d_call	j_call	cdr3_aa
.	TRBV6-2/TRBV6-3	TRBD2	TRBJ2-2	CASSYQNPLSGRNTGELFF
.	TRBV6-1	TRBD1	TRBJ1-6	CASSDVSGTGGNSPLHF
.	TRBV9	.	TRBJ1-1	CASSARQAPNTEAFF
.	TRBV3-1/TRBV3-2	.	TRBJ2-1	CASSPPGYNEQFF
.	TRBV16	TRBD1	TRBJ1-4	CASSDRVGGEKLFF
.	TRBV18	.	TRBJ1-2	CASSFGQEIYGYTF
.	TRBV30	.	TRBJ1-1	CAWSDLGQGGTEAFF
.	TRBV18	.	TRBJ2-7	CASSQSAGTYEQYF
.	TRBV2	TRBD2	TRBJ2-3	CASSELAGGIDTQYF
.	TRBV6-5	.	TRBJ2-2	CASSYSRGTGELFF
.	TRBV5-4	.	TRBJ2-3	CASSLAHRGGDTQYF
.	TRBV18	.	TRBJ1-2	CASSPLGPAGTGANYGYTF
.	TRBV3-1/TRBV3-2	.	TRBJ1-1	CASSQGTAMNTEAFF
few	TRBV7-9	.	TRBJ2-7	CASSLGGVPYYEQYF
.	TRBV15	.	TRBJ1-4	CATSRGGTGDEKLFF
.	TRBV4-3	.	TRBJ1-2	CASSQDDTGRGGYTF
.	TRBV7-9	.	TRBJ1-2	CASSPGGLNYGYTF
.	TRBV11-2	TRBD1	TRBJ2-2	CASSSPTGVNTGELFF
few	TRBV19	.	TRBJ1-5	CASRLTGTGNQPQHF
.	TRBV6-6	.	TRBJ2-5	CASSYSLSRETQYF
.	TRBV7-2	TRBD2	TRBJ2-5	CASSLDLAGGETQYF
.	TRBV19	.	TRBJ2-7	CASSIGGTSYEQYF
.	TRBV10-3	TRBD2	TRBJ2-1	CATLPGTSGNEQFF
.	TRBV18	TRBD1	TRBJ1-4	CASSQGQGDEKLFF
.	TRBV15	TRBD2	TRBJ2-1	CATSDNSGRWDEQFF
.	TRBV13	TRBD2	TRBJ2-1	CASSRRGLAHPKGDEQFF
.	TRBV9	TRBD1	TRBJ1-1	CASSVEQGDTEAFF
.	TRBV5-1	.	TRBJ1-1	CASSGETEAFF
.	TRBV10-3	.	TRBJ1-2	CAISDQAYGYTF
.	TRBV7-8	.	TRBJ1-3	CASSSHGGPSSGNTIYF
.	TRBV6-5	.	TRBJ1-6	CASIADSSYNSPLHF
.	TRBV6-2/TRBV6-3	TRBD2	TRBJ2-5	CASSPTSGGYQETQYF
once	TRBV5-8	.	TRBJ2-7	CASSWTVHISYEQYF
once	TRBV19	TRBD1	TRBJ1-5	CASSGTGGNQPQHF
.	TRBV30	.	TRBJ1-5	CAWSYGPPGAQPQHF
.	TRBV24-1	.	TRBJ2-6	CATSPGTGANVLTF
.	TRBV13	TRBD1	TRBJ1-2	CASSLSRTGSGYTF
.	TRBV5-4	TRBD2	TRBJ2-3	CASSSGTSGILGTQYF
.	TRBV19	.	TRBJ1-5	CASSIQAGGNQPQHF
.	TRBV5-6	.	TRBJ1-1	CASSRGGTEAFF
once	TRBV7-6	.	TRBJ2-2	CASSQPGTGELFF
.	TRBV15	.	TRBJ2-3	CATSRLAGTDTQYF
.	TRBV2	TRBD1	TRBJ1-5	CASSAPRGTGGTRSNQPQHF
many	TRBV2	.	TRBJ1-2	CASRTRAGYGYTF
.	TRBV19	.	TRBJ1-4	CASSIGQNNEKLFF
.	TRBV11-2	TRBD1	TRBJ2-7	CASSLDGGQGIDYEQYF
few	TRBV2	TRBD2	TRBJ2-1	CASSEGLADTNEQFF
.	TRBV2	TRBD1	TRBJ2-5	CASSGDRGGETQYF
.	TRBV7-2	.	TRBJ2-3	CASSQIGGVTDTQYF
.	TRBV3-1/TRBV3-2	TRBD2	TRBJ2-1	CASSQDLVLAGGKWNEQFF
once	TRBV29-1	.	TRBJ1-2	CSAGGASGYGYTF
.	TRBV6-5	.	TRBJ1-2	CASSSDYGYTF
.	TRBV6-6	.	TRBJ1-2	CASASGANYGYTF
.	TRBV7-9	.	TRBJ1-6	CASSTRGYNSPLHF